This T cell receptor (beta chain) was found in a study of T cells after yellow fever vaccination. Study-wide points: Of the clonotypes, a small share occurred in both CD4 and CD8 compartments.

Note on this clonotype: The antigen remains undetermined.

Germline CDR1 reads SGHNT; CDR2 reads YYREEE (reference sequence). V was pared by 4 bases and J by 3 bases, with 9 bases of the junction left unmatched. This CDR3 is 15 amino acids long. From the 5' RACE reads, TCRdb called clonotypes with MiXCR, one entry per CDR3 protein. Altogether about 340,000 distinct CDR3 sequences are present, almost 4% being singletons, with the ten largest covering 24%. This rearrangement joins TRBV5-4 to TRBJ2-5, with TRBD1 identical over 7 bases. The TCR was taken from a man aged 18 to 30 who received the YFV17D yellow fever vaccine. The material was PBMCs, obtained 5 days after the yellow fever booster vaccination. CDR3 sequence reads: CASSVGTASEETQYF. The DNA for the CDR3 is TGTGCCAGCAGCGTAGGGACAGCCTCCGAAGAGACCCAGTACTTC.